This is a list of T cell receptor beta chains from one sample in a study of Ad26.COV2.S vaccination and SARS-CoV-2 variants. The repertoire was sequenced with immunoSEQ multiplex PCR; TCRdb's copy has only in-frame clones and lacks some. Of fewer than 500,000 clones in the sample, around nine tenths are singletons; the top ten hold less than 15%. The material sequenced was peripheral blood, taken in a trial of Ad26.COV2.S vaccine versus placebo. Receptor source: a person between 18 and 65 years old who received the Ad26.COV2.S COVID-19 vaccine or a placebo. Both conserved end residues are part of each CDR3.

v_gene	j_gene	CDR3aa
TRBV28	TRBJ1-5	CASISPRRDHQPQHF
TRBV6-2/TRBV6-3	TRBJ1-6	CASSDPAMGNSPLHF
TRBV5-1	TRBJ2-7	CASSPRTSGYEQYF
TRBV15	TRBJ1-6	CATSRDFLSPLHF
TRBV9	TRBJ1-1	CASSAGQVTEAFF
TRBV5-6	TRBJ1-2	CASSLSREGYTF
TRBV11-2	TRBJ2-2	CASSLALLGTGELFF
TRBV9	TRBJ2-7	CASSVRSDMGGEQYF
TRBV30	TRBJ1-1	CAWTTGGNTEAFF
TRBV29-1	TRBJ2-5	CSVCLSETGETQYF
TRBV30	TRBJ2-2	CAWSVRRATGELFF
TRBV7-6	TRBJ2-3	CASSMQPQDTQYF
TRBV2	TRBJ1-2	CASSLSGHGYTF
TRBV18	TRBJ2-3	CASSQRLVPTTQITQYF
TRBV10-3	TRBJ2-3	CAIGEREGPADTQYF
TRBV5-5	TRBJ1-5	CASRGHIDSNQPQHF
TRBV5-6	TRBJ1-1	CASSGTDRGNTEAFF
TRBV10-3	TRBJ1-5	CAISESGRDQPQHF
TRBV19	TRBJ2-4	CASSTHPENIQYF
TRBV30	TRBJ1-2	CAWSTGIYGYTF
TRBV5-6	TRBJ1-4	CASSFRGVGLGNEKLFF
TRBV4-3	TRBJ2-1	CASSQGLAYNEQFF
TRBV18	TRBJ1-5	CASSPGGTATLNQPQHF
TRBV12-3/TRBV12-4	TRBJ2-1	CASSIPPGNEQFF
TRBV2	TRBJ1-5	CASSDDLRQGNQPQHF
TRBV7-9	TRBJ2-1	CASSPRDRPREQFF
TRBV7-9	TRBJ1-1	CASSPSGGFAFF
TRBV30	TRBJ2-1	CAWSVTPLLDPDNEQFF
TRBV7-9	TRBJ2-2	CASSREGGELFF
TRBV19	TRBJ1-3	CASTLLDGPSGNTIYF
TRBV28	TRBJ1-5	CASSFTGASNQPQHF
TRBV5-6	TRBJ2-3	CASSRMTSAYTDTQYF